This T cell receptor (beta chain) was captured in a study of T cell repertoires in cytomegalovirus infection. Whole-study context: Recently described HLA-C-restricted plus well-studied HLA-B-restricted CMV epitopes were used.

Notes on this clonotype: Its antigen is still unknown.

General observations from the study: Dominant in the ex vivo response were TCR beta clonotypes restricted by HLA-C and specific for CMV.

A single record per CDR3 protein comes from TCRdb applying MiXCR to the reads. The sample yields about 890,000 distinct CDR3 sequences, about 33% seen once. Sequencing used cultured CD8+ T cells from PBMCs, obtained from culture after CMV antigen stimulation. This clonotype was sampled from a human donor in good health (CMV status not recorded). Some clones in this sample may be carry-over from other donors' samples.

The CDR3 loop is CSVFDGGLTEAFF. CDR3 nucleotide sequence: TGCAGCGTTTTTGACGGGGGCCTCACTGAAGCTTTCTTT. The chain employs TRBV29-1 and TRBJ1-1; perhaps TRBD1 as D (6 bases). Germline V lookup: CDR1 SQVTM, CDR2 ANQGSEA. There are 13 residues in the CDR3. The germline V and J ends were trimmed by 5 bases and 4 bases, with 14 bases remaining between them.